A single T cell receptor (beta chain) is shown here with its context. The antigen remains unidentified. This sample is drawn from a study of T-cell memory formation after mild COVID-19. Study-level background: Largely donor-specific TCR clusters were found. Notes on the study in general: Day 15 to 85 contracting clones showed balanced CD4/CD8; day 15 to 37 expanders favored CD4+. Cross-reactive memory seemingly joined, as some responding clones were found in pre-infection memory.

TCRdb fed the 5' RACE reads into MiXCR, producing one record per CDR3 protein. The sample has about 190,000 distinct CDR3 sequences; 8% to 11% are singletons. V shed 0 bases and J 6 bases; nucleotides not matched to a gene: 4. The CDR3 length is 14 residues. Germline values: CDR1 SGDLS, CDR2 YYNGEE. The sequenced sample consisted of PBMCs or a T cell subset sorted from them (not recorded which). The source is a young man who had mild COVID-19 (a few samples of this study predate the infection). Cell type and time point are not known. The chain has TRBV9 and TRBJ2-3; 7 bases fit TRBD2. CDR3 loop: CASSVGGRMDTQYF. The CDR3 DNA is TGTGCCAGCAGCGTAGGCGGGAGAATGGATACGCAGTATTTT.